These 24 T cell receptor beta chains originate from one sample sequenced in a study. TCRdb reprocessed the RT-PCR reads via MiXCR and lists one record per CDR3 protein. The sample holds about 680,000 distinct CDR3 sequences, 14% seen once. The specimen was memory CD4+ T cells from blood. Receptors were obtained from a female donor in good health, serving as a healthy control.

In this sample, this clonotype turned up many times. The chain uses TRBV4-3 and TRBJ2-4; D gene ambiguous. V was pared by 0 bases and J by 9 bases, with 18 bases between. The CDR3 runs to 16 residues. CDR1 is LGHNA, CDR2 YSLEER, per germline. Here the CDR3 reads CASSQDSTRVGGIQYF. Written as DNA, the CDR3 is TGCGCCAGCAGCCAAGATTCGACAAGGGTCGGCGGCATTCAGTACTTC.

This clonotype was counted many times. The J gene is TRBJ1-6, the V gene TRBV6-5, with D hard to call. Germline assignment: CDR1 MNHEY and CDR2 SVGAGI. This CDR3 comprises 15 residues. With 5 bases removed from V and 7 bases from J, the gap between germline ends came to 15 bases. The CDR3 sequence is CASSPRAYGNSPLHF. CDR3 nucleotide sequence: TGTGCCAGCAGTCCCCGGGCGTATGGGAATTCACCCCTCCACTTT.

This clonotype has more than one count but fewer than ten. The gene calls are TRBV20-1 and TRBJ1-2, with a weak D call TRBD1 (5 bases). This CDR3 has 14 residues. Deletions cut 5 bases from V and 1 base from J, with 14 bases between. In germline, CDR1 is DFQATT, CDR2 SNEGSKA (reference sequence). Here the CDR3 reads CSAGGGALNYGYTF. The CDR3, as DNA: TGCAGTGCTGGGGGTGGGGCGCTTAACTATGGCTACACCTTC.

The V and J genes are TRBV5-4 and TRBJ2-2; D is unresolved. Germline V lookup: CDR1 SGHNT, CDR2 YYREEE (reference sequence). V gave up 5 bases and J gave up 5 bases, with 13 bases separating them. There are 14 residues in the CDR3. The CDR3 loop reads CASSSFAETGELFF. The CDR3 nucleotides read TGTGCCAGCAGTTCTTTCGCAGAAACCGGGGAGCTGTTTTTT.

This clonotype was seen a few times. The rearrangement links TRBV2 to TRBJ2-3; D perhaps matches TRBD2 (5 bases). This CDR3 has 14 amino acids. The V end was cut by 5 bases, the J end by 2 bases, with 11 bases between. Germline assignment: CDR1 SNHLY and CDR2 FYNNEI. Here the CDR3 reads CASSFGGFTDTQYF. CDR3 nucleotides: TGTGCCAGCAGTTTCGGCGGGTTCACAGATACGCAGTATTTT.

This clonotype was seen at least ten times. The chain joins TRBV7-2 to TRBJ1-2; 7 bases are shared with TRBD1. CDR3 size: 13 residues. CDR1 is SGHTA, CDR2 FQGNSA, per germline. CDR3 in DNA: TGTGGGGCAGCGGGACAGCTTAACTATGGCTACACCTTC. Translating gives CGAAGQLNYGYTF.

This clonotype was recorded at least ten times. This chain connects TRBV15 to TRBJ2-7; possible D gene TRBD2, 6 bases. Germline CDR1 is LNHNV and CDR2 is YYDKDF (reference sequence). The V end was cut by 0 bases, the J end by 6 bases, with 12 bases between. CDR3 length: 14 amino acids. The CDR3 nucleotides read TGTGCCACCAGCAGAGAGGGGGGTTCCCTCGAGCAGTACTTC. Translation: CATSREGGSLEQYF.

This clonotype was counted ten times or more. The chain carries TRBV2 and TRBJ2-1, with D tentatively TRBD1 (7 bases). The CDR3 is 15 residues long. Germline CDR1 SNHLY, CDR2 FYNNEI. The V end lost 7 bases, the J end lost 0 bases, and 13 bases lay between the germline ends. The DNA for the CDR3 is TGTGCCAGCACTGGGGGGACAGTCTCCTACAATGAGCAGTTCTTC. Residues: CASTGGTVSYNEQFF.

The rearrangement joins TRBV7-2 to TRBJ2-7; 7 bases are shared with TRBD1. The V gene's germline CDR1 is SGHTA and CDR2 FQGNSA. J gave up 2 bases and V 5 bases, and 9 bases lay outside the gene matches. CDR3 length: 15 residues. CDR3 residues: CASSLSRQGTYEQYF. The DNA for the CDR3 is TGTGCCAGCAGCCTTTCTCGACAGGGCACCTACGAGCAGTACTTC.

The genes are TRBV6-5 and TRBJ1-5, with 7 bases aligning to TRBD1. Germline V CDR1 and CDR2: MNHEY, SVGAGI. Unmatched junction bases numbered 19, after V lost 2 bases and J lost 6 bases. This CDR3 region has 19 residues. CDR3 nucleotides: TGTGCCAGCAGTTACCATGCGCCCGGACGACAGGGATCGGGTCAGCCCCAGCATTTT. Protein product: CASSYHAPGRQGSGQPQHF.

The CDR3 region has the DNA TGTGCCAGCAGTTACCTCTCACCCCTCCACTTT. It specifies CASSYLSPLHF. This rearrangement joins TRBV6-2 or TRBV6-3 to TRBJ1-6; D unclear. V was trimmed by 2 bases and J by 10 bases, leaving 3 bases between them. Looked up from germline, CDR1 is MNHEY and CDR2 is SVGEGT. The CDR3 has 11 residues.

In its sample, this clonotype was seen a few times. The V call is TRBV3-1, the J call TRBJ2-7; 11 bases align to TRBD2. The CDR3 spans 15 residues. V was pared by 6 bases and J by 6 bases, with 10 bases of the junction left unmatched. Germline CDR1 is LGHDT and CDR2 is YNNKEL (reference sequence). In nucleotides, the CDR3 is TGTGCCAGCAGACAGACTAGCGGGGCTCTGGGCGAGCAGTACTTC. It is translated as CASRQTSGALGEQYF.

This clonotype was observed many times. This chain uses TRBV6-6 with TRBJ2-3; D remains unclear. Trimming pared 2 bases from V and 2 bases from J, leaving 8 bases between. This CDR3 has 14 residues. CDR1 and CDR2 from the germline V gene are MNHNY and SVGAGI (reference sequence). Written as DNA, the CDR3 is TGTGCCAGCAGTTACATTTTATTCACAGATACGCAGTATTTT. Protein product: CASSYILFTDTQYF.

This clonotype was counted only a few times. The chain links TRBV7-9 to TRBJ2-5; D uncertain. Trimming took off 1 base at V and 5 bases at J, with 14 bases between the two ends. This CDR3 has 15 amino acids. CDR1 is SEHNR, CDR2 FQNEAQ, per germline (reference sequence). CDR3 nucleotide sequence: TGTGCCAGCAGCTTAGAGATCCCGGGTCGGGAGACCCAGTACTTC. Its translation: CASSLEIPGRETQYF.

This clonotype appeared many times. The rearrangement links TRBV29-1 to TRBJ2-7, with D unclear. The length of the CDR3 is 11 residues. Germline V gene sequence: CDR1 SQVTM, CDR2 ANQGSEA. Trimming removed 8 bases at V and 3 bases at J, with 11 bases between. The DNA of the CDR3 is TGCAGCATTCAGAGGAGCTACGAGCAGTACTTC. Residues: CSIQRSYEQYF.

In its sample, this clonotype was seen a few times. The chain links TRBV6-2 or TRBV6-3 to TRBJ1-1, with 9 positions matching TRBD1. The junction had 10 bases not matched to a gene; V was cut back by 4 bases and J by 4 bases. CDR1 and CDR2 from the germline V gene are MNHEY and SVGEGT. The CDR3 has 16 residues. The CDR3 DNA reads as TGTGCCAGCAGTTCGGGACAGGGCTTTTTCGGCACTGAAGCTTTCTTT. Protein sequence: CASSSGQGFFGTEAFF.

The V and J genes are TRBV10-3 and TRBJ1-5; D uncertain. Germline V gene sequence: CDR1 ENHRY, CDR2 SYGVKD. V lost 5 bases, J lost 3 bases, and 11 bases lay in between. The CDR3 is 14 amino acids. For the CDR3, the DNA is TGTGCCATCAGTAAAGACGGACCCAATCAGCCCCAGCATTTT. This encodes CAISKDGPNQPQHF.

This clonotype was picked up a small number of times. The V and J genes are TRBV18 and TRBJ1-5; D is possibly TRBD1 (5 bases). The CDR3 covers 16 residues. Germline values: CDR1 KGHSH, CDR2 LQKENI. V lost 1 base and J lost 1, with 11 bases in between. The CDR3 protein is CASSPRGLGSNQPQHF. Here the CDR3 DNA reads TGTGCCAGCTCACCACGGGGCTTGGGAAGCAATCAGCCCCAGCATTTT. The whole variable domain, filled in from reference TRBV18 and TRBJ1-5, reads NAGVMQNPRHLVRRRGQEARLRCSPMKGHSHVYWYRQLPEEGLKFMVYLQKENIIDESGMPKERFSAEFPKEGPSILRIQQVVRGDSAAYFCASSPRGLGSNQPQHFGDGTRLSIL.

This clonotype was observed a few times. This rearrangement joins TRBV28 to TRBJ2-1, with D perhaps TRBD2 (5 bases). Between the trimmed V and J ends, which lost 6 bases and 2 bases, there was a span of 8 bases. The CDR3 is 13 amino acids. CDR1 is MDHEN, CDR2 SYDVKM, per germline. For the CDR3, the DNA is TGTGCCAGCAGCGTGACTACCTACAATGAGCAGTTCTTC. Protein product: CASSVTTYNEQFF.

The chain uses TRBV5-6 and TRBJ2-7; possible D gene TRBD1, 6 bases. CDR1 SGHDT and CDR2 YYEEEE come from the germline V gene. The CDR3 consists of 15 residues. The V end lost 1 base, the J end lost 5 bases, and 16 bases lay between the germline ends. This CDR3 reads CASSLNDYRVDEQYF. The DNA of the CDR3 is TGTGCCAGCAGCTTGAACGATTACAGGGTGGACGAGCAGTACTTC.

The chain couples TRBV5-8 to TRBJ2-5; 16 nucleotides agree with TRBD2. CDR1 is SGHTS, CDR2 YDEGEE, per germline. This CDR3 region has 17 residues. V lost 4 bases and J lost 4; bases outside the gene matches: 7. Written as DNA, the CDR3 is TGTGCCAGCAGCGTGGGACTAGCGGGAGGGCCGGGAGAGACCCAGTACTTC. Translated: CASSVGLAGGPGETQYF.

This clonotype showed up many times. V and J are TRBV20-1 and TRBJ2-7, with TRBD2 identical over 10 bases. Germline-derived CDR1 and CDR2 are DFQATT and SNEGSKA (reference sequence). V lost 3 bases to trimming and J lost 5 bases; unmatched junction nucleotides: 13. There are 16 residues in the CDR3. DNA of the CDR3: TGCAGTGCTAGTTTGGCTAGCGGGAGACTGGCCGACGAGCAGTACTTC. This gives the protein CSASLASGRLADEQYF.

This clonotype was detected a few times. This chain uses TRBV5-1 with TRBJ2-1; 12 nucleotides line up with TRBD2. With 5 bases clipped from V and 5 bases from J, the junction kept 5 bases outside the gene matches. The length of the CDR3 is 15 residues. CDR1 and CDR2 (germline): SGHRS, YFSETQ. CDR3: CASRLTSGSNNEQFF. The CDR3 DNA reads TGCGCCAGCAGGTTGACTAGCGGGAGTAACAATGAGCAGTTCTTC.

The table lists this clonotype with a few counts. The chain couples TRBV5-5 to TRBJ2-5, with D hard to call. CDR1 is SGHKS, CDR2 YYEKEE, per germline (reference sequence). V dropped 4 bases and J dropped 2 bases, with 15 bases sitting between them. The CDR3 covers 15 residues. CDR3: CASSPTRWVQETQYF. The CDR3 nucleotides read TGTGCCAGCAGCCCTACGAGATGGGTACAAGAGACCCAGTACTTC. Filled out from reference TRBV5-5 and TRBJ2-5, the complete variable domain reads DAGVTQSPTHLIKTRGQQVTLRCSPISGHKSVSWYQQVLGQGPQFIFQYYEKEERGRGNFPDRFSARQFPNYSSELNVNALLLGDSALYLCASSPTRWVQETQYFGPGTRLLVL.